The next 31 T cell receptor beta chains were all read from a single sample in a study of T cell responses to AZD1222 COVID-19 vaccine. The table came from immunoSEQ multiplex PCR; TCRdb's copy has only in-frame clones and leaves some out. The sample lists about 120,000 clones, approximately 84% occurring once. This specimen was peripheral blood, taken on day 0 of AZD1222 vaccination. These receptors originate from an adult in good health.

This clone has more than one count but fewer than ten. The chain recombines TRBV25-1 with TRBJ1-2; perhaps TRBD1 as D (6 bases). Trimming shortened V by 2 bases and J by 4 bases, and 11 bases separated the two germline ends. This CDR3 has 14 residues. CDR1 MGHDK and CDR2 SYGVNS come from the germline V gene. In nucleotides, the CDR3 is TGTGCCAGCAGTGAACAACAGGGATCCTATGGCTACACCTTC. It encodes CASSEQQGSYGYTF.

This chain uses TRBV27 with TRBJ2-1, with 9 bases aligning to TRBD2. Per germline, CDR1 MNHEY and CDR2 SMNVEV (reference sequence). The trim removed 5 bases at V and 3 bases at J, leaving 8 bases unmatched. The CDR3 is 16 amino acids. CDR3 protein: CASSILAGEFYNEQFF. CDR3 sequence (DNA): TGTGCCAGCAGTATTTTAGCGGGAGAGTTCTACAATGAGCAGTTCTTC.

This clone showed up just once. V gene TRBV6-5 combines with J gene TRBJ2-3, with D tentatively TRBD1 or TRBD2 (5 bases each). The CDR3 runs to 13 residues. The V end lost 4 bases, the J end lost 6 bases, and 11 bases lay between the germline ends. Germline CDR1 MNHEY, CDR2 SVGAGI. The CDR3 bases are TGTGCCAGCAGTTTCGGGGACCCGGATACGCAGTATTTT. Amino acid sequence: CASSFGDPDTQYF.

This clone was counted a single time. J is TRBJ1-1 and V is TRBV28; D gene unclear. CDR1 and CDR2 from the germline V gene are MDHEN and SYDVKM. The V gene lost 5 bases and the J gene lost 0 bases, with 7 bases spanning the gap. The CDR3 spans 13 residues. For the CDR3, the DNA is TGTGCCAGCAGTATGGATCTGAACACTGAAGCTTTCTTT. Translated, it gives CASSMDLNTEAFF. The variable domain in full, with the rest retrieved from reference TRBV28 and TRBJ1-1, is DVKVTQSSRYLVKRTGEKVFLECVQDMDHENMFWYRQDPGLGLRLIYFSYDVKMKEKGDIPEGYSVSREKKERFSLILESASTNQTSMYLCASSMDLNTEAFFGQGTRLTVV.

The chain couples TRBV28 to TRBJ1-3; 7 bases map to TRBD1. Per the germline V gene, CDR1 is MDHEN and CDR2 is SYDVKM. The CDR3 contains 17 residues. With 7 bases clipped from V and 0 bases from J, the junction kept 12 bases outside the gene matches. The CDR3: CASNQRTGHSSGNTIYF. The CDR3, as DNA: TGTGCCAGCAACCAACGGACAGGTCATAGCTCTGGAAACACCATATATTTT.

The chain joins TRBV7-9 to TRBJ1-1, with D perhaps matching TRBD1 (5 bases). CDR3 length: 15 amino acids. CDR1 and CDR2 (germline): SEHNR, FQNEAQ (reference sequence). V was trimmed by 5 bases and J by 1 base, leaving 14 bases between them. The CDR3 DNA sequence: TGTGCCAGCAGCCGGGCTGGGACGGAGAACACTGAAGCTTTCTTT. It yields the protein CASSRAGTENTEAFF.

CDR3 nucleotides: TGTGCCAGCAGGGATTCGTTTCGCCCGGGACCCCTCCACTTT. Translated, it gives CASRDSFRPGPLHF. V and J are TRBV7-3 and TRBJ1-6; D gene uncertain. This CDR3 comprises 14 residues. Trimming removed 6 bases from V and 12 bases from J, with 18 bases in between. Germline lookup yields CDR1 SGHTA and CDR2 FQGTGA.

This clone was seen once. The chain recombines TRBV7-9 with TRBJ2-7; D gene unclear. Germline-derived CDR1 and CDR2 are SEHNR and FQNEAQ (reference sequence). V lost 5 bases and J lost 3, with 8 bases in between. This CDR3 spans 12 amino acids. The CDR3 sequence is CASSPDHYEQYF. In DNA, the CDR3 is TGTGCCAGCAGCCCGGACCACTACGAGCAGTACTTC. Full variable domain (outside the CDR3, taken from reference TRBV7-9 and TRBJ2-7): DTGVSQNPRHKITKRGQNVTFRCDPISEHNRLYWYRQTLGQGPEFLTYFQNEAQLEKSRLLSDRFSAERPKGSFSTLEIQRTEQGDSAMYLCASSPDHYEQYFGPGTRLTVT.

The chain recombines TRBV7-7 with TRBJ2-2; D possibly corresponds to TRBD2 (7 bases). This CDR3 region has 18 residues. Germline V gene data show CDR1 as SSHAT and CDR2 as FNYEAQ (reference sequence). V shed 0 bases and J shed 3 bases, with 17 bases lying between them. CDR3 bases: TGTGCCAGCAGCTTAGCGCTCGGGGGGCCCGGGGACACCGGGGAGCTGTTTTTT. It encodes CASSLALGGPGDTGELFF. Full variable domain (rest looked up from reference TRBV7-7 and TRBJ2-2): GAGVSQSPRYKVTKRGQDVTLRCDPISSHATLYWYQQALGQGPEFLTYFNYEAQPDKSGLPSDRFSAERPEGSISTLTIQRTEQRDSAMYRCASSLALGGPGDTGELFFGEGSRLTVL.

V usage is TRBV11-2 and J usage is TRBJ2-1, with 11 positions matching TRBD2. Per germline, CDR1 SGHAT and CDR2 FQNNGV. The trim removed 5 bases at V and 6 bases at J, leaving 6 bases unmatched. The CDR3 contains 15 residues. The CDR3 nucleotides read TGTGCCAGCAGCCCCGGGACTAGCGGACTCAATGAGCAGTTCTTC. It yields the protein CASSPGTSGLNEQFF.

The chain has TRBV3-1 (or the pseudogene TRBV3-2) and TRBJ1-2; D is uncertain. The V and J ends lost 1 base and 8 bases respectively, with 5 bases between them. CDR1 and CDR2 (germline): LGHDT, YNNKEL (reference sequence). This CDR3 has 11 residues. The CDR3 nucleotides are TGTGCCAGCAGCCAAGGGATCGGCTACACCTTC. Its translation is CASSQGIGYTF.

V gene TRBV11-3 combines with J gene TRBJ2-2, with D unclear. Germline loops: CDR1 SGHNT, CDR2 YENEEA. This CDR3 is 14 amino acids long. The ends were cut back, 5 bases at V and 2 bases at J, with 9 bases in the middle. This CDR3 is CASSRQSNTGELFF. The CDR3 coding sequence is TGTGCCAGCAGCCGCCAGAGTAACACCGGGGAGCTGTTTTTT. The whole variable domain, filled in from reference TRBV11-3 and TRBJ2-2, reads EAGVVQSPRYKIIEKKQPVAFWCNPISGHNTLYWYLQNLGQGPELLIRYENEEAVDDSQLPKDRFSAERLKGVDSTLKIQPAELGDSAVYLCASSRQSNTGELFFGEGSRLTVL.

This clone was counted a few times. The chain is built from TRBV5-5 and TRBJ2-1, with 7 positions matching TRBD2. Germline CDR1 reads SGHKS; CDR2 reads YYEKEE (reference sequence). V shed 0 bases, J shed 5 bases, and the junction held 11 bases outside the gene matches. CDR3 length: 17 residues. The CDR3 here is CASSLALLRLADNEQFF. The CDR3 nucleotides are TGTGCCAGCAGCTTGGCCTTGCTTAGGCTAGCGGACAATGAGCAGTTCTTC.

This chain joins TRBV19 and TRBJ2-2; possible D gene TRBD2, 5 bases. The germline gives CDR1 LNHDA, CDR2 SQIVND (reference sequence). The CDR3 is 15 residues long. Deletions cut 10 bases from V and 3 bases from J, with 18 bases between. For the CDR3, the DNA is TGTGCCACCAGACGGGCTAGCAGCCACACCGGGGAGCTGTTTTTT. Its protein product is CATRRASSHTGELFF. The variable domain in full, completed from reference TRBV19 and TRBJ2-2, reads DGGITQSPKYLFRKEGQNVTLSCEQNLNHDAMYWYRQDPGQGLRLIYYSQIVNDFQKGDIAEGYSVSREKKESFPLTVTSAQKNPTAFYLCATRRASSHTGELFFGEGSRLTVL.

The rearrangement joins TRBV5-8 to TRBJ1-3; D unclear. Trimming stripped 1 base from V and 0 bases from J, with 23 bases between. Per germline, CDR1 SGHTS and CDR2 YDEGEE. The CDR3 runs to 20 residues. The CDR3 protein is CASSLLYFFGEQSSGNTIYF. For the CDR3, the DNA is TGTGCCAGCAGCTTGTTGTATTTCTTCGGGGAGCAGAGCTCTGGAAACACCATATATTTT.

The V gene is TRBV6-5, the J gene TRBJ2-5; the D is unclear. Looked up from germline, CDR1 is MNHEY and CDR2 is SVGAGI. V was trimmed by 2 bases and J by 1 base, leaving 5 bases between them. This CDR3 is 13 amino acids long. In DNA, the CDR3 is TGTGCCAGCAGTTACGGGGTCCAAGAGACCCAGTACTTC. This gives the protein CASSYGVQETQYF.

The chain couples TRBV10-3 to TRBJ2-1; tentatively, D is TRBD1 (5 bases). The V gene's germline CDR1 is ENHRY and CDR2 SYGVKD. The CDR3 has 13 amino acids. V lost 5 bases to trimming and J lost 5 bases, with 10 bases between them. The CDR3 nucleotides read TGTGCCATCAGTCCGACAGAAAACAATGAGCAGTTCTTC. Its translation is CAISPTENNEQFF.

This chain links TRBV28 with TRBJ1-2; D gene uncertain. This CDR3 has 13 amino acids. In germline, CDR1 is MDHEN, CDR2 SYDVKM. V shed 6 bases and J shed 4 bases, with 12 bases lying between them. The CDR3: CASSSPGSYGYTF. The CDR3 DNA is TGTGCCAGCAGCTCCCCGGGTTCCTATGGCTACACCTTC.

The chain is built from TRBV21-1 and TRBJ2-1; whether TRBD2, the table's D call, matches the DNA was not checked. TRBV21-1 is a recognized pseudogene. CDR3 length: 14 residues. The CDR3 sequence: CASPRGITYNEQFF. CDR3 coding DNA: TGTGCCAGTCCGCGGGGGATAACCTACAATGAGCAGTTCTTC.

The genes are TRBV2 and TRBJ1-3; D gene uncertain. V was trimmed by 3 bases and J by 4 bases, leaving 7 bases between them. Germline CDR1 and CDR2: SNHLY and FYNNEI. CDR3 length: 13 residues. The CDR3 loop reads CASSESRGNTIYF. In DNA, the CDR3 is TGTGCCAGCAGTGAGTCTCGCGGAAACACCATATATTTT.

The chain joins TRBV12-3 or TRBV12-4 to TRBJ1-5; no clear D. Trimming shortened V by 6 bases and J by 6 bases, and 9 bases separated the two germline ends. The CDR3 runs 12 residues. DNA of the CDR3: TGTGCCAGCAGCTCCTGGGGTCAGCCCCAGCATTTT. Encoded protein: CASSSWGQPQHF.

J is TRBJ1-5 and V is TRBV3-1 (or the pseudogene TRBV3-2); 11 nucleotides match TRBD1. Germline V lookup: CDR1 LGHDT, CDR2 YNNKEL (reference sequence). The ends lost 5 bases at V and 1 base at J; junction bases unmatched: 1. This CDR3 region has 15 residues. The CDR3 DNA is TGTGCCAGCAGCGGGGACAGGGGGAGCAATCAGCCCCAGCATTTT. Translated: CASSGDRGSNQPQHF.

This clone was detected a few times. J is TRBJ1-3 and V is TRBV27; D is unclear. Trimming pared 6 bases from V and 0 bases from J, leaving 9 bases between. Germline CDR1 MNHEY, CDR2 SMNVEV (reference sequence). This CDR3 region has 14 residues. Here the CDR3 reads CASRKESSGNTIYF. The CDR3 DNA reads TGTGCCAGCAGGAAAGAGAGCTCTGGAAACACCATATATTTT.

The chain carries TRBV12-1 and TRBJ1-6. TRBV12-1 has pseudogene status. The CDR3 is 16 amino acids. CDR3 nucleotides: TGTGCCAGCAGCCTCGGATTGAGCTCCTATAATTCACCCCTCCACTTT. Translated: CASSLGLSSYNSPLHF.

This clone was detected a few times. This sequence joins TRBV19 and TRBJ2-1, with TRBD2 as a possible D gene (7 bases). The germline gives CDR1 LNHDA, CDR2 SQIVND (reference sequence). V was cut by 8 bases and J by 7 bases, with 18 bases left in between. There are 14 residues in the CDR3. DNA of the CDR3: TGTGCCAGTCGCTCGGGGGGCCGCTTGAATGAGCAGTTCTTC. It translates to CASRSGGRLNEQFF.

The CDR3 loop reads CSGSGVDEQYF. In nucleotides, the CDR3 is TGCAGTGGTTCAGGGGTCGACGAGCAGTACTTC. The J gene is TRBJ2-7, the V gene TRBV20-1, with TRBD1 as a possible D gene (6 bases). The germline CDR1 and CDR2 sequences are DFQATT and SNEGSKA (reference sequence). The CDR3 loop spans 11 amino acids. V dropped 7 bases and J dropped 5 bases, with 12 bases sitting between them.

This sequence joins TRBV14 and TRBJ2-7; D not certain. CDR1 is SGHDN and CDR2 is FVKESK in the germline V gene. The V end was cut by 4 bases, the J end by 5 bases, with 12 bases between. The CDR3 has 13 residues. CDR3 in DNA: TGTGCCAGCAGCCCCGACTCCTGGGACGAGCAGTACTTC. This codes for CASSPDSWDEQYF.

The chain recombines TRBV28 with TRBJ1-5; a possible D gene is TRBD1 (5 bases). V gave up 5 bases and J gave up 1 base, with 12 bases separating them. CDR1 and CDR2 from the germline V gene are MDHEN and SYDVKM. The CDR3 is 15 residues long. CDR3 protein: CASSPIGGSNQPQHF. CDR3 DNA sequence: TGTGCCAGCAGTCCGATCGGGGGGAGCAATCAGCCCCAGCATTTT.

This chain links TRBV5-6 with TRBJ1-2; no reliable D call. V lost 5 bases and J 10 bases, leaving 12 bases between the germline ends. Looked up from germline, CDR1 is SGHDT and CDR2 is YYEEEE. The length of the CDR3 is 11 residues. CDR3 coding DNA: TGTGCCAGCAGGTCGGCCTTGCACTACACCTTC. It encodes CASRSALHYTF. The full variable domain, in which reference TRBV5-6 and TRBJ1-2 provide the parts outside the CDR3, is DAGVTQSPTHLIKTRGQQVTLRCSPKSGHDTVSWYQQALGQGPQFIFQYYEEEERQRGNFPDRFSGHQFPNYSSELNVNALLLGDSALYLCASRSALHYTFGSGTRLTVV.

The rearrangement uses TRBV7-9 and TRBJ1-4; no clear D gene. The CDR3 runs 13 residues. V lost 3 bases to trimming and J lost 5 bases, with 7 bases between them. Germline V lookup: CDR1 SEHNR, CDR2 FQNEAQ (reference sequence). The CDR3 region has the DNA TGTGCCAGCAGCTTGAACCGAAATGAAAAACTGTTTTTT. This translates into CASSLNRNEKLFF. The complete variable domain, with remaining parts taken from reference TRBV7-9 and TRBJ1-4, reads DTGVSQNPRHKITKRGQNVTFRCDPISEHNRLYWYRQTLGQGPEFLTYFQNEAQLEKSRLLSDRFSAERPKGSFSTLEIQRTEQGDSAMYLCASSLNRNEKLFFGSGTQLSVL.

The chain couples TRBV27 to TRBJ1-2, with a weak D call TRBD1 (5 bases). Germline CDR1 and CDR2: MNHEY and SMNVEV (reference sequence). The CDR3 runs 14 residues. Trimming cost V 3 bases and J 4 bases, with 12 bases left between them. The CDR3 bases are TGTGCCAGCAGTTTCCGGGACTTAGGCTATGGCTACACCTTC. Translation: CASSFRDLGYGYTF.